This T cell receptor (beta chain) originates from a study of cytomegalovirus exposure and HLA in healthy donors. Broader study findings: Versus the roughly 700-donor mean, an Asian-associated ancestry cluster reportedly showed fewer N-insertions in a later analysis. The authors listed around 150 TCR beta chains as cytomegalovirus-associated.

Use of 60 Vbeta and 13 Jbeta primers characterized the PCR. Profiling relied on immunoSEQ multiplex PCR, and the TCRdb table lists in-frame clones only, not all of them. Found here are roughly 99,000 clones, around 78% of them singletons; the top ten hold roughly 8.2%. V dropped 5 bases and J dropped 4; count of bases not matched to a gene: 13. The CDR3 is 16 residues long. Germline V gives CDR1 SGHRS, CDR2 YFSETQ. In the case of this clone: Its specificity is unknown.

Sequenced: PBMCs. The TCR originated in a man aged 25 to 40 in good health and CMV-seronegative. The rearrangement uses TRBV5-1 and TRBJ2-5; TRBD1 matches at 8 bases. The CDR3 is CASRLFLGQGSETQYF. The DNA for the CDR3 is TGCGCCAGCAGGCTTTTTCTTGGACAGGGATCAGAGACCCAGTACTTC.